There are a few counts of the clone carrying this T cell receptor (beta chain). Its antigen is not known. This entry comes from a study of blood T cells in healthy people across ages. General study findings and limits: Versus aged donors, long-lived donors had higher diversity and more naive CD4+ cells. Unknown CMV status may confound age-related changes in expanded clones.

Each sample gave at least 6.5 million isolated PBMCs. The length of the CDR3 is 14 residues. The V end lost 0 bases, the J end lost 6 bases, and 15 bases lay between the germline ends. Germline V gene sequence: CDR1 DFQATT, CDR2 SNEGSKA (reference sequence). Sample-barcoded 5' priming and a J-beta primer mix drove a second PCR of roughly 7 to 11 cycles. TCRdb passed the 5' RACE reads through MiXCR, listing each CDR3 protein once. Among approximately 850,000 distinct CDR3 sequences listed, 55% to 70% were seen once. This sequence joins TRBV20-1 and TRBJ2-7, with D uncertain. This sequence originates from a man aged 30 to 39 in good health. Sequencing input: blood. CDR3 bases: TGCAGTGCTAGAGATGCCCAGGTCTCCCTCGAGCAGTACTTC. It yields the protein CSARDAQVSLEQYF.